This T cell receptor beta chain was identified during a study of CD8 T cells in Susac syndrome. As concerns this clonotype: The antigen is undetermined.

The V end lost 4 bases, the J end lost 1 base, and 9 bases lay between the germline ends. CDR1 is SGHRS and CDR2 is YFSETQ in the germline V gene. The length of the CDR3 is 15 residues. General study findings and limits: Individuals included in the TCR sequencing and HLA analysis were acknowledged by the study to be relatively few in number.

Roughly 0.5 to 1 ug RNA was reverse transcribed with random hexamers. Across 54 Vbeta and 13 Jbeta, immunoSEQ multiplex PCR amplified TCR beta CDR3. TCRdb itself ran the immunoSEQ multiplex PCR reads through MiXCR, one entry per CDR3 protein. The data show 120,000 to 150,000 distinct CDR3 sequences, approximately 93% seen once. The rearrangement uses TRBV5-1 and TRBJ2-6; D is unresolved. This TCR came from a human donor in good health. Sequencing was performed on CD4+ T cells from PBMCs. CDR3 nucleotides: TGCGCCAGCAGCACCTTGGGGTCTGGGGCCAACGTCCTGACTTTC. This gives the protein CASSTLGSGANVLTF.